The clone carrying this T cell receptor (beta chain) was seen only a few times. Its antigen remains unidentified. Per the germline V gene, CDR1 is LGHDT and CDR2 is YNNKEL (reference sequence). The CDR3 consists of 15 residues. V lost 0 bases and J 7 bases, leaving 15 bases between the germline ends. Unique molecular identifiers were present on the cDNA, which also gained a universal primer site by template switching. TCRdb processed the 5' RACE reads anew with MiXCR; each CDR3 protein has one entry. The table includes around 1.7 million distinct CDR3 sequences, around 29% detected once. This sample is part of a study of identical twins. Study-wide results and caveats: Abundant beta clonotypes from cord blood bore fewer insertions; memory repertoires lacked this pattern. Conclusions were drawn cross-sectionally by statistical analysis, without following the same donors.

The rearrangement joins TRBV3-1 to TRBJ1-2, with D maybe TRBD1 (5 bases). The receptor comes from a newborn girl in good health. What was sequenced was cord blood. In DNA, the CDR3 is TGTGCCAGCAGCCAAGATGGGGGTACGCGGACTGGCTACACCTTC. Translation gives CASSQDGGTRTGYTF. Full variable domain (rest looked up from reference TRBV3-1 and TRBJ1-2): DTAVSQTPKYLVTQMGNDKSIKCEQNLGHDTMYWYKQDSKKFLKIMFSYNNKELIINETVPNRFSPKSPDKAHLNLHINSLELGDSAVYFCASSQDGGTRTGYTFGSGTRLTVV.